Following are 30 T cell receptor beta chains from one sample sequenced in a study of blood T cell repertoires in COVID-19 (dated by TCRdb to between 2020 and 2021). Libraries were made using the immunoSEQ multiplex PCR assay. What TCRdb holds here is the immuneACCESS table cut down to in-frame rearrangements. Part of the clones is not present; checked against another copy, under half of the missing clones reflect an unresolved V gene, and the others are unexplained. The table for this sample lists around 160,000 clones; 82% of them were counted only once. The top ten hold more than 9.5% of the sample. The source material was PBMCs or T cells enriched from blood (not recorded which). Receptor source: a middle-aged man who had recovered from COVID-19.

The V and J genes are TRBV11-2 and TRBJ1-2, with D perhaps matching TRBD1 (6 bases). In germline, CDR1 is SGHAT, CDR2 FQNNGV. Between the trimmed V and J ends, which lost 1 base and 8 bases, there was a span of 14 bases. There are 14 residues in the CDR3. The CDR3 DNA reads TGTGCCAGCAGCTTAGCGGCAGGGGTAGAAGGCTACACCTTC. Residues: CASSLAAGVEGYTF.

The chain has TRBV30 and TRBJ1-1, with D unclear. V shed 5 bases and J shed 1 base, with 8 bases lying between them. CDR1 is GTSNPN and CDR2 is SVGIG in the germline V gene (reference sequence). The CDR3 contains 12 residues. The CDR3 DNA reads as TGTGCCTGGGGTCGGGAGAACACTGAAGCTTTCTTT. As protein: CAWGRENTEAFF.

The J gene is TRBJ2-2, the V gene TRBV29-1; D is undetermined. V was pared by 6 bases and J by 0 bases, with 8 bases between. This CDR3 spans 13 amino acids. Looked up from germline, CDR1 is SQVTM and CDR2 is ANQGSEA. The CDR3 sequence: CSVARTNTGELFF. The CDR3 nucleotides are TGCAGCGTGGCCAGAACGAACACCGGGGAGCTGTTTTTT.

The chain uses TRBV6-5 and TRBJ1-4; possibly TRBD1 for D (6 bases). V was trimmed by 11 bases and J by 4 bases, leaving 14 bases between them. This CDR3 has 13 amino acids. Germline V gives CDR1 MNHEY, CDR2 SVGAGI. The CDR3 here is CASTDSLNEKLFF. The DNA of the CDR3 is TGTGCCTCTACGGACAGCCTTAATGAAAAACTGTTTTTT.

The J gene is TRBJ2-5, the V gene TRBV27; D is perhaps TRBD1 (5 bases). Germline CDR1 reads MNHEY; CDR2 reads SMNVEV (reference sequence). The CDR3 extends over 13 amino acids. Trimming took off 5 bases at V and 5 bases at J, with 12 bases between the two ends. CDR3 sequence: CASSARVGETQYF. The CDR3 coding sequence is TGTGCCAGCAGTGCCAGGGTAGGGGAGACCCAGTACTTC.

The rearrangement uses TRBV19 and TRBJ1-2; 8 nucleotides match TRBD1. The CDR3 has 15 residues. Losses at the gene ends were 5 bases for V and 4 bases for J; bases not matched to a gene: 9. Germline V gives CDR1 LNHDA, CDR2 SQIVND (reference sequence). DNA for the CDR3: TGTGCCAGTAGTCCCGGACAGGGTGGATCCTATGGCTACACCTTC. Translation gives CASSPGQGGSYGYTF.

The rearrangement joins TRBV28 to TRBJ1-5; D is undetermined. Germline CDR1 MDHEN, CDR2 SYDVKM. Deletions cut 8 bases from V and 0 bases from J, with 14 bases between. The CDR3 has 15 amino acids. The CDR3 sequence is CASQKRVGSNQPQHF. The CDR3 DNA is TGTGCCAGCCAAAAGCGGGTAGGTAGCAATCAGCCCCAGCATTTT. Looking up the rest from reference TRBV28 and TRBJ1-5 gives the full variable domain: DVKVTQSSRYLVKRTGEKVFLECVQDMDHENMFWYRQDPGLGLRLIYFSYDVKMKEKGDIPEGYSVSREKKERFSLILESASTNQTSMYLCASQKRVGSNQPQHFGDGTRLSIL.

The chain couples TRBV6-5 to TRBJ2-4; TRBD2 is a possible D gene (5 bases). CDR3 size: 15 residues. Trimming stripped 6 bases from V and 0 bases from J, with 12 bases between. Germline values: CDR1 MNHEY, CDR2 SVGAGI. This CDR3 is CASRTAEGAKNIQYF. The CDR3 DNA reads TGTGCCAGCAGGACCGCTGAGGGAGCCAAAAACATTCAGTACTTC.

In its sample, this clone was seen a few times. The CDR3 sequence is CASSPRGAGLNEKLFF. The DNA for the CDR3 is TGTGCCAGCAGCCCGCGCGGGGCAGGCCTTAATGAAAAACTGTTTTTT. The chain employs TRBV7-9 and TRBJ1-4; perhaps TRBD1 as D (5 bases). CDR3 length: 16 residues. Germline lookup yields CDR1 SEHNR and CDR2 FQNEAQ (reference sequence). V was shortened by 5 bases and J by 4 bases, with 17 bases between the two germline ends.

The chain carries TRBV19 and TRBJ2-3; TRBD1 matches at 7 bases. CDR1 is LNHDA, CDR2 SQIVND, per germline (reference sequence). V shed 5 bases, J shed 6 bases, and the junction held 5 bases outside the gene matches. The CDR3 contains 13 residues. CDR3 residues: CASSGTVGDTQYF. CDR3 bases: TGTGCCAGTAGTGGGACAGTAGGGGATACGCAGTATTTT. Full variable domain (missing parts from reference TRBV19 and TRBJ2-3): DGGITQSPKYLFRKEGQNVTLSCEQNLNHDAMYWYRQDPGQGLRLIYYSQIVNDFQKGDIAEGYSVSREKKESFPLTVTSAQKNPTAFYLCASSGTVGDTQYFGPGTRLTVL.

The chain has TRBV5-1 and TRBJ2-3; the match to TRBD2 covers 9 bases. V trimming: 0 bases; J trimming: 2 bases; junction bases outside the gene matches: 10. The CDR3 covers 18 residues. The germline V gene has CDR1 SGHRS and CDR2 YFSETQ. CDR3 sequence: CASSLALIAGDNTDTQYF. The CDR3 DNA sequence: TGCGCCAGCAGCTTGGCCTTGATAGCGGGGGACAACACAGATACGCAGTATTTT.

V and J are TRBV6-5 and TRBJ2-1, with 8 positions matching TRBD2. V was pared by 4 bases and J by 9 bases, with 8 bases of the junction left unmatched. Germline-derived CDR1 and CDR2 are MNHEY and SVGAGI. This CDR3 has 14 amino acids. The CDR3 bases are TGTGCCAGCAGTTTGGGTAGCGGGGAAGGTGAGCAGTTCTTC. It is translated as CASSLGSGEGEQFF.

This rearrangement joins TRBV6-5 to TRBJ2-5; D gene ambiguous. Germline V gives CDR1 MNHEY, CDR2 SVGAGI. Trimming pared 6 bases from V and 5 bases from J, leaving 10 bases between. The CDR3 runs 12 residues. The CDR3 is CASSPPLETQYF. The CDR3 nucleotides read TGTGCCAGCAGCCCCCCACTGGAGACCCAGTACTTC.

The gene calls are TRBV29-1 and TRBJ2-3; TRBD2 matches 14 bases. Germline assignment: CDR1 SQVTM and CDR2 ANQGSEA. The ends lost 4 bases at V and 4 bases at J; junction bases unmatched: 7. The CDR3 is 16 amino acids. The CDR3 sequence: CSVVGTSGGSPDTQYF. DNA of the CDR3: TGCAGCGTTGTGGGGACTAGCGGGGGATCCCCAGATACGCAGTATTTT.

V is TRBV5-1 and J is TRBJ2-7; D not resolved. The CDR3 spans 15 residues. The germline V gene encodes CDR1 SGHRS and CDR2 YFSETQ. Trimming took 0 bases from V and 3 from J, leaving 13 bases between them. CDR3 loop: CASSLAPEPHYEQYF. DNA for the CDR3: TGCGCCAGCAGCTTGGCTCCAGAACCACACTACGAGCAGTACTTC.

This clone was observed once. The chain recombines TRBV30 with TRBJ1-4; D ambiguous. Germline CDR1 is GTSNPN and CDR2 is SVGIG (reference sequence). CDR3 length: 13 amino acids. V was shortened by 7 bases and J by 9 bases, with 18 bases between the two germline ends. The CDR3: CASHRDRAKKLFF. CDR3 nucleotides: TGTGCCTCCCATCGGGATAGGGCAAAAAAACTGTTTTTT.

The V call is TRBV11-2, the J call TRBJ2-7, with D possibly matching TRBD1 (6 bases). Germline CDR1 reads SGHAT; CDR2 reads FQNNGV. Trimming removed 1 base from V and 3 bases from J, with 10 bases in between. The CDR3 contains 14 residues. This CDR3 is CASSLVSTGYEQYF. CDR3 coding DNA: TGTGCCAGCAGCTTAGTCTCGACAGGCTACGAGCAGTACTTC.

V usage is TRBV6-4 and J usage is TRBJ2-3, with D unclear. The V end was cut by 3 bases, the J end by 4 bases, with 8 bases between. This CDR3 comprises 13 residues. Germline-derived CDR1 and CDR2 are MRHNA and SNTAGT. CDR3 sequence (DNA): TGTGCCAGCAGTGATACAATCGCAGATACGCAGTATTTT. It is translated as CASSDTIADTQYF.

This clone was recorded only once. The rearrangement uses TRBV5-1 and TRBJ1-2; 9 bases are shared with TRBD1. Trimming at V came to 4 bases and at J to 6 bases, leaving 7 bases not matched to a gene. This CDR3 contains 14 residues. CDR1 is SGHRS, CDR2 YFSETQ, per germline. CDR3 DNA: TGCGCCAGCAGCATAGCACAGGGGGCGCATGGCTACACCTTC. Amino acid sequence: CASSIAQGAHGYTF.

The V gene is TRBV5-1, the J gene TRBJ2-2; TRBD2 matches at 8 bases. The CDR3 sequence is 16 residues long. V trimming: 4 bases; J trimming: 4 bases; junction bases outside the gene matches: 9. Germline V lookup: CDR1 SGHRS, CDR2 YFSETQ. CDR3 loop: CASSLTTTSGTGELFF. Here the CDR3 DNA reads TGCGCCAGCAGCCTGACCACCACTAGCGGCACCGGGGAGCTGTTTTTT.

The V gene is TRBV11-2, the J gene TRBJ2-7, with TRBD1 identical over 7 bases. The CDR3 loop spans 13 amino acids. The V and J ends lost 3 bases and 5 bases, in that order; junction bases with no gene match: 4. The germline CDR1 and CDR2 sequences are SGHAT and FQNNGV. Here the CDR3 DNA reads TGTGCCAGCAGCTTGGGACAGTTTAACGAGCAGTACTTC. Translated: CASSLGQFNEQYF.

As for this clone: Other nucleotide sequences from this sample produce the same CDR3. V and J are TRBV7-3 and TRBJ2-6; D perhaps matches TRBD1 (5 bases). The germline V gene encodes CDR1 SGHTA and CDR2 FQGTGA. V was shortened by 2 bases and J by 4 bases, with 9 bases between the two germline ends. The CDR3 is 15 amino acids. CDR3 nucleotide sequence: TGTGCCAGCAGCTTACAAGGGGCCGGGGCCAACGTCCTGACTTTC. Protein: CASSLQGAGANVLTF.

The chain is built from TRBV5-4 and TRBJ2-3; 8 nucleotides line up with TRBD2. J lost 1 base, V lost 3 bases, and 4 bases had no gene match. Germline assignment: CDR1 SGHNT and CDR2 YYREEE (reference sequence). The CDR3 contains 15 residues. CDR3 region: CASSSATSGTDTQYF. CDR3 DNA sequence: TGTGCCAGCAGCTCGGCGACTAGCGGCACAGATACGCAGTATTTT.

The chain recombines TRBV28 with TRBJ2-2; D uncertain. Per the germline V gene, CDR1 is MDHEN and CDR2 is SYDVKM. The CDR3 covers 14 residues. The V and J ends lost 3 bases and 1 base respectively, with 6 bases between them. As DNA, the CDR3 is TGTGCCAGCAGTTTCTCCGGGAACACCGGGGAGCTGTTTTTT. It translates to CASSFSGNTGELFF.

The chain joins TRBV7-3 to TRBJ2-1; D is possibly TRBD2 (6 bases). Germline CDR1 is SGHTA and CDR2 is FQGTGA. Trimming took off 4 bases at V and 15 bases at J, with 19 bases between the two ends. CDR3 length: 13 residues. The CDR3 DNA is TGTGCCAGCAGCTCAACGAATGCCGGGACTCGGTTCTTC. Translation: CASSSTNAGTRFF.

The rearrangement joins TRBV7-2 to TRBJ1-1; D not resolved. The CDR3 is made up of 14 amino acids. CDR1 SGHTA and CDR2 FQGNSA come from the germline V gene. Trimming stripped 2 bases from V and 1 base from J, with 8 bases between. In nucleotides, the CDR3 is TGTGCCAGCAGCTTAAATGGGCGGAACACTGAAGCTTTCTTT. Residues: CASSLNGRNTEAFF.

The V call is TRBV10-3, the J call TRBJ1-2; a weak D match, TRBD1 (5 bases). The CDR3 has 14 amino acids. Trimming cost V 5 bases and J 0 bases, with 10 bases left between them. CDR1 and CDR2 from the germline V gene are ENHRY and SYGVKD. The CDR3 reads CAISMDIANYGYTF. The DNA for the CDR3 is TGTGCCATCAGTATGGACATAGCTAACTATGGCTACACCTTC.

The rearrangement joins TRBV28 to TRBJ2-3; 7 bases map to TRBD1. Unmatched junction bases numbered 5, after V lost 5 bases and J lost 0 bases. Per the germline V gene, CDR1 is MDHEN and CDR2 is SYDVKM. The length of the CDR3 is 15 residues. The CDR3 is CASSLAGGSTDTQYF. CDR3 sequence (DNA): TGTGCCAGCAGTCTCGCAGGGGGTAGCACAGATACGCAGTATTTT.

The chain recombines TRBV11-1 with TRBJ1-1; D not certain. This CDR3 spans 14 amino acids. V was trimmed by 1 base and J by 6 bases, leaving 12 bases between them. The germline V gene encodes CDR1 SGHAT and CDR2 FQDESV (reference sequence). CDR3 amino acids: CASSLGNSLAEAFF. CDR3 DNA sequence: TGTGCCAGCAGCTTAGGCAACAGTCTGGCTGAAGCTTTCTTT.

The V call is TRBV29-1, the J call TRBJ2-1; TRBD2 aligns across 7 bases. This CDR3 has 15 amino acids. V was clipped by 7 bases and J by 3 bases; unmatched bases: 12. The germline CDR1 and CDR2 sequences are SQVTM and ANQGSEA. For the CDR3, the DNA is TGCAGCGCCGCCGGGGGTGCGGGGGACTACAATGAGCAGTTCTTC. As protein: CSAAGGAGDYNEQFF.